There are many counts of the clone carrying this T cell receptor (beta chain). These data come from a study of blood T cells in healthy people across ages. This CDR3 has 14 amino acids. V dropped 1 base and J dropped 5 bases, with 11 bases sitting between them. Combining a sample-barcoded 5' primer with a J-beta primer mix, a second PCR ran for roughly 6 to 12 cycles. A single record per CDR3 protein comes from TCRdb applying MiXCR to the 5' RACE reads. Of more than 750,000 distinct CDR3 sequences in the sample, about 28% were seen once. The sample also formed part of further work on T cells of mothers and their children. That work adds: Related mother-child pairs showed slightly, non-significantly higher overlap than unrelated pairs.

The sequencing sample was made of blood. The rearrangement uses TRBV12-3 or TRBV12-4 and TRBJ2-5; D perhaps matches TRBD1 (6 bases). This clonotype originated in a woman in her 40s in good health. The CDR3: CASSLGDRFETQYF. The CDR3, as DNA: TGTGCCAGCAGTTTAGGTGACAGGTTTGAGACCCAGTACTTC.